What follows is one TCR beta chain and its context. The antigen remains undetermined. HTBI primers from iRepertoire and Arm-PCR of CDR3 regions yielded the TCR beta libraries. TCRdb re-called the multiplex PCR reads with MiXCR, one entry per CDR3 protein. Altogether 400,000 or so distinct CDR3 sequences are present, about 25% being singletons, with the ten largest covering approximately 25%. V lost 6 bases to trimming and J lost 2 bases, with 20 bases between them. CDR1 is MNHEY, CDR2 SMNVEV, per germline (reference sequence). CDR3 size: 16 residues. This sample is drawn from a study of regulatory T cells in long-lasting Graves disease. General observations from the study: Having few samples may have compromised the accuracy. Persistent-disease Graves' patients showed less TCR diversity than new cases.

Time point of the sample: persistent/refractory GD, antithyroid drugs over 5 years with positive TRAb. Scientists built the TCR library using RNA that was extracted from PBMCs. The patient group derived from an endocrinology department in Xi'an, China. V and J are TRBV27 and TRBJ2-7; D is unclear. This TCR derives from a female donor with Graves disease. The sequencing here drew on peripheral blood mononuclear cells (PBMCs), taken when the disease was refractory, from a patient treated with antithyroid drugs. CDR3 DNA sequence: TGTGCCAGCAGCCCTATAGCCACAAACCCTACCTACGAGCAGTACTTC. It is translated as CASSPIATNPTYEQYF.